This is a list of T cell receptor beta chains from one sample in a study of PD-1 blockade in classical Hodgkin lymphoma. Repertoires were generated with immunoSEQ multiplex PCR, while TCRdb's copy carries only in-frame clones and drops some. The data hold fewer than 50,000 clones, with 85% to 90% observed a single time. The sequencing used peripheral blood mononuclear cells (PBMCs), collected at baseline. All receptors derive from a human donor with classical Hodgkin lymphoma. Both conserved end residues are part of each CDR3. D genes are given only for firm matches. Part of the rows lack a size; the others show once, few, many or a class for expanded clones.

V: TRBV5-1
size: .
D: .
J: TRBJ1-4
CDR3: CASSLQVLGPNEKLFF
DNA: TGCGCCAGCAGCTTGCAGGTGCTGGGACCTAATGAAAAACTGTTTTTT

V: TRBV19
size: .
D: .
J: TRBJ1-5
CDR3: CASSIVGERQPQHF
DNA: TGTGCCAGTAGTATAGTGGGGGAACGGCAGCCCCAGCATTTT

V: TRBV5-1
size: .
D: TRBD2
J: TRBJ2-1
CDR3: CASSQTSGSKGEQFF
DNA: TGCGCCAGCAGCCAGACTAGCGGGAGTAAGGGTGAGCAGTTCTTC

V: TRBV7-3
size: .
D: .
J: TRBJ1-1
CDR3: CASSSHAVLGNTEAFF
DNA: TGTGCCAGCAGCTCTCACGCAGTTTTGGGGAACACTGAAGCTTTCTTT

V: TRBV13
size: .
D: .
J: TRBJ2-3
CDR3: CASSPSGAGLPTQYF
DNA: TGTGCCAGCAGCCCATCCGGGGCGGGGCTCCCGACGCAGTATTTT

V: TRBV7-2
size: .
D: TRBD2
J: TRBJ2-2
CDR3: CASSLSGLRLAGGTGELFF
DNA: TGTGCCAGCAGCTTATCAGGCCTGCGACTAGCGGGGGGCACCGGGGAGCTGTTTTTT

V: TRBV5-1
size: once
D: .
J: TRBJ2-2
CDR3: CASSLGLHGELFF
DNA: TGCGCCAGCAGCTTGGGATTGCACGGGGAGCTGTTTTTT

V: TRBV7-9
size: .
D: TRBD1
J: TRBJ2-7
CDR3: CASSSPGQGAVEQYF
DNA: TGTGCCAGCAGCTCACCGGGACAGGGGGCGGTGGAGCAGTACTTC

V: TRBV19
size: .
D: .
J: TRBJ1-5
CDR3: CATVGGGGNQPQHF
DNA: TGTGCCACCGTCGGGGGGGGCGGCAATCAGCCCCAGCATTTT

V: TRBV10-1
size: .
D: .
J: TRBJ2-7
CDR3: CASSEGGPQSYEQYF
DNA: TGCGCCAGCAGTGAGGGAGGGCCCCAGTCCTACGAGCAGTACTTC

V: TRBV7-8
size: .
D: TRBD1
J: TRBJ1-2
CDR3: CASSRDSLNYGYTF
DNA: TGTGCCAGCAGCCGGGACAGCTTGAACTATGGCTACACCTTC

V: TRBV4-2
size: .
D: TRBD2
J: TRBJ2-5
CDR3: CASSHARLAGGGYQETQYF
DNA: TGTGCCAGCAGCCATGCTAGACTAGCGGGAGGAGGGTACCAAGAGACCCAGTACTTC

V: TRBV28
size: .
D: TRBD2
J: TRBJ2-1
CDR3: CASSPASGQNYNEQFF
DNA: TGTGCCAGCAGTCCCGCTAGCGGGCAGAACTACAATGAGCAGTTCTTC

V: TRBV5-1
size: once
D: .
J: TRBJ2-7
CDR3: CASSYTGGNEQYF
DNA: TGCGCCAGCAGCTATACGGGCGGTAACGAGCAGTACTTC

V: TRBV27
size: .
D: TRBD2
J: TRBJ2-1
CDR3: CASSERGRSYNEQFF
DNA: TGTGCCAGCAGTGAGCGGGGTCGCTCCTACAATGAGCAGTTCTTC

V: TRBV15
size: .
D: TRBD2
J: TRBJ2-7
CDR3: CATSRDPFRGVNEQYF
DNA: TGTGCCACCAGCAGAGATCCCTTTCGGGGGGTCAACGAGCAGTACTTC

V: TRBV6-5
size: .
D: .
J: TRBJ2-5
CDR3: CASSIDQGYQETQYF
DNA: TGTGCCAGCAGTATCGACCAGGGGTACCAAGAGACCCAGTACTTC

V: TRBV15
size: .
D: .
J: TRBJ2-7
CDR3: CATSRDRGAYEQYF
DNA: TGTGCCACCAGCAGAGACAGGGGAGCCTACGAGCAGTACTTC

V: TRBV28
size: .
D: .
J: TRBJ2-3
CDR3: CATHRASSTDTQYF
DNA: TGTGCCACCCACAGGGCCTCTAGCACAGATACGCAGTATTTT

V: TRBV4-1
size: .
D: .
J: TRBJ2-5
CDR3: CASSQDGDETQYF
DNA: TGCGCCAGCAGCCAAGACGGGGATGAGACCCAGTACTTC

V: TRBV10-2
size: .
D: TRBD2
J: TRBJ2-3
CDR3: CASRPLAGVTDTQYF
DNA: TGCGCCAGCAGGCCTCTAGCGGGAGTCACAGATACGCAGTATTTT

V: TRBV6-1
size: .
D: TRBD1
J: TRBJ1-6
CDR3: CASSEVPRGGQGTSPLHF
DNA: TGTGCCAGCAGTGAAGTACCTCGGGGGGGACAGGGGACTTCACCCCTCCACTTT

V: TRBV7-2
size: .
D: .
J: TRBJ2-7
CDR3: CASSLAGGVEQYF
DNA: TGTGCCAGCAGCTTAGCGGGTGGTGTCGAGCAGTACTTC

V: TRBV5-4
size: .
D: .
J: TRBJ1-2
CDR3: CASSLIAGLDGYTF
DNA: TGTGCCAGCAGCTTGATCGCCGGGCTTGATGGCTACACCTTC

V: TRBV9
size: .
D: .
J: TRBJ2-5
CDR3: CASSVAPSWGETQYF
DNA: TGTGCCAGCAGCGTAGCCCCCTCCTGGGGGGAGACCCAGTACTTC

V: TRBV29-1
size: .
D: .
J: TRBJ2-2
CDR3: CSVVLSAALTGELFF
DNA: TGCAGCGTCGTTCTTAGCGCAGCGTTGACCGGGGAGCTGTTTTTT

V: TRBV5-1
size: .
D: .
J: TRBJ2-7
CDR3: CASSVGLYTLYEQYF
DNA: TGCGCCAGCAGCGTAGGGCTATATACCCTCTACGAGCAGTACTTC

V: TRBV28
size: .
D: .
J: TRBJ1-1
CDR3: CASSYTENTEAFF
DNA: TGTGCCAGCAGTTATACAGAGAACACTGAAGCTTTCTTT